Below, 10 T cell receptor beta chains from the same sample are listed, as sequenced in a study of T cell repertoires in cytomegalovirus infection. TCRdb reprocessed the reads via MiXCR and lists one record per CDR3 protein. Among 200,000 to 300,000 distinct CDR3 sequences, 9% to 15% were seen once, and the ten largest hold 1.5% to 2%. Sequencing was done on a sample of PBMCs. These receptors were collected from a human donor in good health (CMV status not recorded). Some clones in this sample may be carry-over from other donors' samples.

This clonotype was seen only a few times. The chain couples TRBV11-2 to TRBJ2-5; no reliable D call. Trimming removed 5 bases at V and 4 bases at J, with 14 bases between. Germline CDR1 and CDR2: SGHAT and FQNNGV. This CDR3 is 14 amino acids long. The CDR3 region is CASSRTGSLETQYF. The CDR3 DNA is TGTGCCAGCAGCCGCACCGGATCTCTAGAGACCCAGTACTTC.

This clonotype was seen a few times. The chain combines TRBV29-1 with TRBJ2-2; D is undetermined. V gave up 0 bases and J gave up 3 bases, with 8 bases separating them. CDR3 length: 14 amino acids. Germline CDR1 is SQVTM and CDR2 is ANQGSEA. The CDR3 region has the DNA TGCAGCGTTGAAGACCCTCGGCACACCGGGGAGCTGTTTTTT. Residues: CSVEDPRHTGELFF.

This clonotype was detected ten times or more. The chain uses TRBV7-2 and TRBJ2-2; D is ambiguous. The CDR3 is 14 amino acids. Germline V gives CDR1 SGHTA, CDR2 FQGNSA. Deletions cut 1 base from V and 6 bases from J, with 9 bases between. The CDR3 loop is CASSLGGLSGELFF. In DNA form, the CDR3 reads TGTGCCAGCAGCTTAGGTGGTCTATCCGGGGAGCTGTTTTTT. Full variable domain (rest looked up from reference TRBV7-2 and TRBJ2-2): GAGVSQSPSNKVTEKGKDVELRCDPISGHTALYWYRQSLGQGLEFLIYFQGNSAPDKSGLPSDRFSAERTGGSVSTLTIQRTQQEDSAVYLCASSLGGLSGELFFGEGSRLTVL.

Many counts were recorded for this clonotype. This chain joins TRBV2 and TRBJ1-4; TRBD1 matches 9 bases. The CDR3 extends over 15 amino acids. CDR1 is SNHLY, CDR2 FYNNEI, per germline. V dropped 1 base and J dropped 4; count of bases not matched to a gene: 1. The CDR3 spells CASSEGGQGNEKLFF. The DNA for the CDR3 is TGTGCCAGCAGTGAAGGGGGACAGGGTAATGAAAAACTGTTTTTT. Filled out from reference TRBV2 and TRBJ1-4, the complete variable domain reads EPEVTQTPSHQVTQMGQEVILRCVPISNHLYFYWYRQILGQKVEFLVSFYNNEISEKSEIFDDQFSVERPDGSNFTLKIRSTKLEDSAMYFCASSEGGQGNEKLFFGSGTQLSVL.

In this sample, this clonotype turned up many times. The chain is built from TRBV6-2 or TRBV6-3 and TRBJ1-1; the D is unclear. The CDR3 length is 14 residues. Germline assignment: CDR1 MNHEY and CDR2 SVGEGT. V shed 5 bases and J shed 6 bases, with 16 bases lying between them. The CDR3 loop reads CASSHPDLTSEAFF. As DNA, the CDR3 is TGTGCCAGCAGTCACCCCGACTTGACGTCTGAAGCTTTCTTT.

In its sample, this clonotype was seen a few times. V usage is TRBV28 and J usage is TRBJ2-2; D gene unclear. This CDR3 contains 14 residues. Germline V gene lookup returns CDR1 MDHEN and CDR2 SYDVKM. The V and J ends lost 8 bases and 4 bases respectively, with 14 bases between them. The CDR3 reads CASVVAPFTGELFF. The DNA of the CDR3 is TGTGCCAGCGTTGTCGCCCCTTTCACCGGGGAGCTGTTTTTT.

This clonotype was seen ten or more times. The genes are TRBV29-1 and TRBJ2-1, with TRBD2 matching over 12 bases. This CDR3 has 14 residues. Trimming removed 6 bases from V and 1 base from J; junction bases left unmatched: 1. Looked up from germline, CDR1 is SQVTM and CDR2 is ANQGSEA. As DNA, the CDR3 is TGCAGCGTCGGGACTAGCGGGTCCTACAATGAGCAGTTCTTC. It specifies CSVGTSGSYNEQFF.

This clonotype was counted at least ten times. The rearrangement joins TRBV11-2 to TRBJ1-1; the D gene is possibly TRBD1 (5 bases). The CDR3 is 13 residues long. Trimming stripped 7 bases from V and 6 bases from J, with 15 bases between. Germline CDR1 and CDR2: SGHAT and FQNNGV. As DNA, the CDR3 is TGTGCCAGCACTGGCGGGGGTCGGGCTGAAGCTTTCTTT. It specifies CASTGGGRAEAFF.

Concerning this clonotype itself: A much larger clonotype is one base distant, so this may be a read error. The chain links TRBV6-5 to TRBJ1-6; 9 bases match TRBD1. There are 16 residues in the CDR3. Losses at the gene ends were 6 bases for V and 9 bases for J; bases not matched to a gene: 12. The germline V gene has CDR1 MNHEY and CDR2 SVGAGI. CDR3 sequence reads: CASRHRDRVILSPLHF. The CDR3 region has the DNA TGTGCCAGCAGGCATCGGGACAGGGTCATACTTTCACCCCTCCACTTT.

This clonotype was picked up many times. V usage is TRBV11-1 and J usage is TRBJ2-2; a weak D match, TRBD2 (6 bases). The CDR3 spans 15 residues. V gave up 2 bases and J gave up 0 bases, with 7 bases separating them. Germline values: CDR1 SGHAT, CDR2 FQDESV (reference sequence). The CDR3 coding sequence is TGTGCCAGCAGCTTAAGACTAGCGAACACCGGGGAGCTGTTTTTT. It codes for CASSLRLANTGELFF.